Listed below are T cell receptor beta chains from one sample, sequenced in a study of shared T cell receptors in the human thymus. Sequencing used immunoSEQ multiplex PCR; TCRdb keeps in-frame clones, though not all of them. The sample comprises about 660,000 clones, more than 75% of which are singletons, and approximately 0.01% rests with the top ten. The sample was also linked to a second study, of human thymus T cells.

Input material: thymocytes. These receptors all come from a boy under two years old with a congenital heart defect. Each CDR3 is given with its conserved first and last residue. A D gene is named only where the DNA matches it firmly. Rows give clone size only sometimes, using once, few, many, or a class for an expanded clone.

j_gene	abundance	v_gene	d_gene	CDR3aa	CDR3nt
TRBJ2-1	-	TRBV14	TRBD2	CASSPCGTSGSSYNEQFF	TGTGCCAGCAGCCCCTGCGGGACTAGCGGCAGCTCCTACAATGAGCAGTTCTTC
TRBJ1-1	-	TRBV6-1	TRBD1	CASSEVTGGTEAFF	TGTGCCAGCAGTGAAGTCACAGGGGGCACTGAAGCTTTCTTT
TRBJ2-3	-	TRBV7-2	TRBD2	CASSLGPAGVGDTQYF	TGTGCCAGCAGCTTAGGGCCAGCGGGAGTTGGAGATACGCAGTATTTT
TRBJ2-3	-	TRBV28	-	CASTSGLEDTQYF	TGTGCCAGCACCTCGGGACTTGAGGATACGCAGTATTTT
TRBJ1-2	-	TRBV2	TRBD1	CASSAFSDRGDYGYTF	TGTGCCAGCAGTGCCTTTTCGGACAGGGGGGACTATGGCTACACCTTC
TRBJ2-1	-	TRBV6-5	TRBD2	CASTTKRGIPGGQFF	TGTGCCAGCACCACCAAGCGGGGGATCCCCGGGGGGCAGTTCTTC
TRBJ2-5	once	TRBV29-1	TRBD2	CSGKASLADQETQYF	TGCAGCGGCAAGGCCTCACTAGCGGATCAAGAGACCCAGTACTTC
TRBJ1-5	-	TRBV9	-	CASNTGGGNQPQHF	TGTGCCAGCAATACAGGCGGGGGTAATCAGCCCCAGCATTTT
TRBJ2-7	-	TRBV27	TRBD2	CASSSSAGVGEQYF	TGTGCCAGCAGTTCATCGGCGGGAGTGGGTGAGCAGTACTTC
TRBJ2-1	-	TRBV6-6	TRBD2	CASSYPGLAGSWQFF	TGTGCCAGCAGTTACCCCGGACTAGCGGGATCGTGGCAGTTCTTC
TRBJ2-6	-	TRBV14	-	CASSARFSGANVLTF	TGTGCCAGCAGCGCCCGGTTCTCTGGGGCCAACGTCCTGACTTTC
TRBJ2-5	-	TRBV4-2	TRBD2	CASSRGFERGTQETQYF	TGTGCCAGCAGCCGGGGTTTCGAGCGGGGGACCCAAGAGACCCAGTACTTC
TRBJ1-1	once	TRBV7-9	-	CASSQEILNTEAFF	TGTGCCAGCAGCCAGGAAATACTGAACACTGAAGCTTTCTTT
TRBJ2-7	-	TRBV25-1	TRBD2	CASSDLAGGPYEQYF	TGTGCCAGCAGTGATCTAGCGGGAGGGCCCTACGAGCAGTACTTC
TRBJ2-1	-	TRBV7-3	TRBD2	CASSRQSPGLARGNEQFF	TGTGCCAGCAGCCGCCAATCGCCGGGACTAGCTAGAGGCAATGAGCAGTTCTTC
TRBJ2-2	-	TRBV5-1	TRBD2	CASSLGSGRYHTGELFF	TGCGCCAGCAGCTTGGGCAGCGGGAGGTATCACACCGGGGAGCTGTTTTTT
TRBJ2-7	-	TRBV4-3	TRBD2	CASSQEVRGSLPYEQYF	TGCGCCAGCAGCCAAGAGGTCCGCGGGAGTCTCCCCTACGAGCAGTACTTC
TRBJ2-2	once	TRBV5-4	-	CASSLVSGANTGELFF	TGTGCCAGCAGCTTGGTTAGCGGAGCGAACACCGGGGAGCTGTTTTTT
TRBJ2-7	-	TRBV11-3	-	CASSPRAGVPEQYF	TGTGCCAGCAGCCCCAGGGCAGGCGTCCCGGAGCAGTACTTC
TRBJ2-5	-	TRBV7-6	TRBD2	CASSLPPTSGRGGVQETQYF	TGTGCCAGCAGCTTACCCCCGACTAGCGGGAGGGGGGGCGTCCAAGAGACCCAGTACTTC
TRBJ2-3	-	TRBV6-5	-	CASRSGTDTQYF	TGTGCCAGCCGAAGCGGCACAGATACGCAGTATTTT
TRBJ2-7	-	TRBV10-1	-	CASSESRGTGQYF	TGCGCCAGCAGTGAGTCTAGGGGGACCGGGCAGTACTTC
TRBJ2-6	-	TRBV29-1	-	CSVENGGPGAGANVLTF	TGCAGCGTTGAAAACGGCGGCCCCGGAGCCGGGGCCAACGTCCTGACTTTC
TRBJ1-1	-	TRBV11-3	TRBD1	CASSFGQLGQEPRGTEAFF	TGTGCCAGCAGCTTCGGCCAACTCGGACAGGAGCCGCGAGGCACTGAAGCTTTCTTT
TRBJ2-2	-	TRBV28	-	CASSSYREQFSNTGELFF	TGTGCCAGCAGTTCATACCGGGAACAATTCTCGAACACCGGGGAGCTGTTTTTT
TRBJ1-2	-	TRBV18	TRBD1	CASSPQTGYGYGYTF	TGTGCCAGCTCACCGCAGACAGGGTACGGCTATGGCTACACCTTC
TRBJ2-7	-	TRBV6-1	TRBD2	CASSQEGLAGDGYEQYF	TGTGCCAGCAGTCAAGAGGGACTAGCGGGAGATGGGTACGAGCAGTACTTC
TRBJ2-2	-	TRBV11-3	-	CASSLDPPTGRGTGELFF	TGTGCCAGCAGCTTAGACCCCCCGACAGGCCGGGGCACCGGGGAGCTGTTTTTT
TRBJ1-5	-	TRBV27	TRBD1	CASSDRATVDQPQHF	TGTGCCAGCAGTGACAGGGCCACGGTGGATCAGCCCCAGCATTTT
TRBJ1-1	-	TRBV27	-	CASSTPGGNTEAFF	TGTGCCAGCAGTACCCCGGGTGGGAACACTGAAGCTTTCTTT
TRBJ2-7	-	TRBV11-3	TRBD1	CASSSGTGPYEQYF	TGTGCCAGCAGCTCGGGGACAGGCCCCTACGAGCAGTACTTC
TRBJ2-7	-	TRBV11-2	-	CASSKPGQPSYEQYF	TGTGCCAGCAGCAAACCGGGACAACCTTCCTACGAGCAGTACTTC
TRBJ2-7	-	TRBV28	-	CASSHRDPGCEQYF	TGTGCCAGCAGCCACCGCGATCCAGGGTGCGAGCAGTACTTC
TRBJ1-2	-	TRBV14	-	CASSDGGKNTF	TGTGCCAGCAGCGATGGGGGGAAGAACACCTTC
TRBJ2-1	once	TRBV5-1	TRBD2	CASRWREGDYNEQFF	TGCGCCAGCAGGTGGCGGGAGGGAGATTACAATGAGCAGTTCTTC
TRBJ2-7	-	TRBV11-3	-	CASSLIPSRSLEQYF	TGTGCCAGCAGCTTAATCCCCTCCCGTAGCCTCGAGCAGTACTTC
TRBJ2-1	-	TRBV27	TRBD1	CASSQGGWSYNEQFF	TGTGCCAGCAGCCAAGGGGGCTGGTCCTACAATGAGCAGTTCTTC
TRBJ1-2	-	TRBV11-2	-	CASTQTSYGYTF	TGTGCCAGCACCCAGACAAGCTATGGCTACACCTTC
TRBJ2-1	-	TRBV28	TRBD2	CASSISTSGGPSTNEQFF	TGTGCCAGCAGTATTTCGACTAGCGGAGGACCTTCTACGAATGAGCAGTTCTTC
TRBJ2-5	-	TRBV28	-	CASSTSSFGQETQYF	TGTGCCAGCAGTACTTCCTCCTTTGGCCAAGAGACCCAGTACTTC
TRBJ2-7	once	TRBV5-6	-	CASSSFGPFYSYEQYF	TGTGCCAGCAGCTCCTTTGGGCCTTTTTACTCCTACGAGCAGTACTTC
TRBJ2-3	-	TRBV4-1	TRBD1	CASSQDQGAGDTQYF	TGCGCCAGCAGCCAAGATCAGGGGGCAGGAGATACGCAGTATTTT
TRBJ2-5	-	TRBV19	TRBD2	CASSGTGRSETQYF	TGTGCCAGTAGTGGGACCGGGAGGTCTGAGACCCAGTACTTC
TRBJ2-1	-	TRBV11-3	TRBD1	CASSPGQGVDNEQFF	TGTGCCAGCAGCCCTGGACAGGGTGTCGACAATGAGCAGTTCTTC
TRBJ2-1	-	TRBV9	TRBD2	CASSVEEVTSGIFYNEQFF	TGTGCCAGCAGCGTAGAAGAGGTGACTAGCGGGATCTTCTACAATGAGCAGTTCTTC
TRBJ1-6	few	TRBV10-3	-	CAIIGSGPGNSPLHF	TGTGCCATCATAGGGTCAGGGCCAGGGAATTCACCCCTCCACTTT
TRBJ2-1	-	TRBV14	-	CASSQCCLPYNEQFF	TGTGCCAGCAGCCAATGTTGCCTACCCTACAATGAGCAGTTCTTC
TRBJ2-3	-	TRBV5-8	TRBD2	CASSASGTSRTDTQYF	TGTGCCAGCAGCGCCTCCGGGACTAGCCGCACAGATACGCAGTATTTT
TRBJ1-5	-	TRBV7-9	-	CASSAHYGRGKYSNQPQHF	TGTGCCAGCAGCGCCCATTATGGGCGGGGGAAGTATAGCAATCAGCCCCAGCATTTT
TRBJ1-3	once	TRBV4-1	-	CASSQDVARNSGNTIYF	TGCGCCAGCAGCCAAGACGTCGCGCGGAACTCTGGAAACACCATATATTTT
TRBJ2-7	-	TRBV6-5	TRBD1	CARPEPGQGAYEQYF	TGTGCCCGCCCAGAGCCGGGACAGGGGGCATACGAGCAGTACTTC
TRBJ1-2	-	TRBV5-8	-	CASVIRGNYGYTF	TGTGCCAGCGTAATCAGGGGCAACTATGGCTACACCTTC
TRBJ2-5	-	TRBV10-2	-	CASIYGGAGRETQYF	TGCGCCAGTATTTATGGAGGGGCGGGAAGAGAGACCCAGTACTTC
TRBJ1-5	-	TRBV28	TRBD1	CASSLFRTGSNQPQHF	TGTGCCAGCAGTTTATTCCGGACAGGGAGCAATCAGCCCCAGCATTTT
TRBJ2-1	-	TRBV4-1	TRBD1	CASSQLLTGNEQFF	TGCGCCAGCAGCCAACTCTTGACAGGGAATGAGCAGTTCTTC